This T cell receptor beta chain comes out of a study of PD-1 blockade in classical Hodgkin lymphoma. A note on this clone: The target antigen is unknown.

The study, taken as a whole, reports: Before treatment, complete responders showed about the same diversity as newly diagnosed patients. At C4D1, TCR diversity had climbed significantly for CD4+ cells, though not for CD8+ cells.

The CDR3 loop spans 14 amino acids. Germline values: CDR1 SGHTA, CDR2 FQGTGA. V lost 1 base to trimming and J lost 5 bases, with 12 bases between them. Described time point: cycle 4 day 1 (C4D1), after less than 7 weeks of nivolumab. Each and every patient relapsed after autologous stem cell transplantation, and patients got differing brentuximab vedotin exposure. Generated by immunoSEQ multiplex PCR, the TCRdb table keeps only in-frame clones and is missing some. The sample lists some 13,000 clones; around 80% were seen once. This sequence was found in a human donor with classical Hodgkin lymphoma. The genes are TRBV7-3 and TRBJ2-7; no clear D gene. Sequenced material: peripheral blood mononuclear cells (PBMCs), taken before the fourth cycle of nivolumab. Written as DNA, the CDR3 is TGTGCCAGCAGCTTAATGGCAGGTGGCCACGAGCAGTACTTC. Its translation is CASSLMAGGHEQYF.